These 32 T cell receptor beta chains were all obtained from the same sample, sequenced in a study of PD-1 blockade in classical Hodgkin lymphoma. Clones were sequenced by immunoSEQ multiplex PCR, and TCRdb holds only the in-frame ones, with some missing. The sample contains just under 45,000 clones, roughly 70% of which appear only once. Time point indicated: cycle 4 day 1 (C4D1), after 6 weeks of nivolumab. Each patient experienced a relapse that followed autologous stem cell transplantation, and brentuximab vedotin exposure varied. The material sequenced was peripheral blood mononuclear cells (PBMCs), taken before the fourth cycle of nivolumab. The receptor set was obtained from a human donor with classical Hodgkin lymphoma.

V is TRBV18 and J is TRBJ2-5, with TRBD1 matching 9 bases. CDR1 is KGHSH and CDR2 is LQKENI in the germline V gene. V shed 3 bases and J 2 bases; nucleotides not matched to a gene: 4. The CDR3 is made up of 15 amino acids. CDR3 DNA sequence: TGTGCCAGCTCACCCTCGGGACAGGGACAAGAGACCCAGTACTTC. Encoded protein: CASSPSGQGQETQYF.

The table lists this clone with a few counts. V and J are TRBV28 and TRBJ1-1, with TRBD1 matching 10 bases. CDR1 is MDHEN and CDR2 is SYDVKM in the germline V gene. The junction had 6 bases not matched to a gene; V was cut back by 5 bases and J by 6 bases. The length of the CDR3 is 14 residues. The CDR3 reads CASSLRTGGSEAFF. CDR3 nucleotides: TGTGCCAGCAGTCTAAGGACAGGGGGATCTGAAGCTTTCTTT.

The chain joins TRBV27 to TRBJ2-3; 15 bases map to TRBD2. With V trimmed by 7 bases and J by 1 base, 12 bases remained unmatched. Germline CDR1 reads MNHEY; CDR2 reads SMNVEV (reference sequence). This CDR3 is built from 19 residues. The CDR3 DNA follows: TGTGCCAGCACCCGTCGGGGACTAGCGGGAGGTAGTGGCACAGATACGCAGTATTTT. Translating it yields CASTRRGLAGGSGTDTQYF.

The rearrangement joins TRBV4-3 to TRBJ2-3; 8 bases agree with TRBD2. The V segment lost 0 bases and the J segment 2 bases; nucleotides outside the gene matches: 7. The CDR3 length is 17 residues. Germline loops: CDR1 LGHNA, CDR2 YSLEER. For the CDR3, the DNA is TGCGCCAGCAGCCAAGAGGGAATAGCGGGATTCACAGATACGCAGTATTTT. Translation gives CASSQEGIAGFTDTQYF.

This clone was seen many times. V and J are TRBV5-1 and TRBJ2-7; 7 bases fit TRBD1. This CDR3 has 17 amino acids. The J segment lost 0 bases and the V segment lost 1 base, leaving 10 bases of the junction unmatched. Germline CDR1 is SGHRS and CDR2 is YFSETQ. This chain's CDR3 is CASSLTKQGMDSYEQYF. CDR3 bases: TGCGCCAGCAGCTTGACTAAACAGGGGATGGACTCCTACGAGCAGTACTTC.

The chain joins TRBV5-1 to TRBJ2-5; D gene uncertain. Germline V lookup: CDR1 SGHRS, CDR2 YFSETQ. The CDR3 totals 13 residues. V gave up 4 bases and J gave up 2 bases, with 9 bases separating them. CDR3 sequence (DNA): TGCGCCAGCAGCCTACGACGACAAGAGACCCAGTACTTC. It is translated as CASSLRRQETQYF.

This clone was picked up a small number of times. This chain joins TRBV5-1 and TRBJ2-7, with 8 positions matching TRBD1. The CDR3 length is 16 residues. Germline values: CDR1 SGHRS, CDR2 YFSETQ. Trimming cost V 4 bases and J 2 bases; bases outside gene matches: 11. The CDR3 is CASSRDSTGDAYEQYF. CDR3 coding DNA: TGCGCCAGCAGCCGCGACTCGACAGGGGACGCCTACGAGCAGTACTTC. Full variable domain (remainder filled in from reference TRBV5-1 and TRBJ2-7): KAGVTQTPRYLIKTRGQQVTLSCSPISGHRSVSWYQQTPGQGLQFLFEYFSETQRNKGNFPGRFSGRQFSNSRSEMNVSTLELGDSALYLCASSRDSTGDAYEQYFGPGTRLTVT.

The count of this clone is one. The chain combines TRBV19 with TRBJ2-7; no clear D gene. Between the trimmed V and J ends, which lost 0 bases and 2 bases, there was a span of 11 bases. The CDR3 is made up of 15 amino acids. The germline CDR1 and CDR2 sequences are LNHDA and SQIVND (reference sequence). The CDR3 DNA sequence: TGTGCCAGTAGTATAGATGCAGGCGGAACCTACGAGCAGTACTTC. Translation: CASSIDAGGTYEQYF.

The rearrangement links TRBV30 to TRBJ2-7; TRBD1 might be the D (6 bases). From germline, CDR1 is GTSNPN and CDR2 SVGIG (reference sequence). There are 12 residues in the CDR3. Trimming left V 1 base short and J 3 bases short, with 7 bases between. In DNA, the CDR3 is TGTGCCTGGAGTGCACAGGGCTACGAGCAGTACTTC. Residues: CAWSAQGYEQYF.

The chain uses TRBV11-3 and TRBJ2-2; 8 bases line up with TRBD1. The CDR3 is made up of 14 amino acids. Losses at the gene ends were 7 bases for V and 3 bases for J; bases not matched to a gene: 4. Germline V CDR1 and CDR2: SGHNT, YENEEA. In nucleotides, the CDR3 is TGTGCCAGCACCCCGACAGGGGACACCGGGGAGCTGTTTTTT. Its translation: CASTPTGDTGELFF.

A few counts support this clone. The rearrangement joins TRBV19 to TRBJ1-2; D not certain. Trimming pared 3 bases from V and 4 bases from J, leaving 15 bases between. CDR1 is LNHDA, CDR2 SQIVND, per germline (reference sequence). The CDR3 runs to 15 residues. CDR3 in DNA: TGTGCCAGTAGTATTAGTCCCACAAATAGCTATGGCTACACCTTC. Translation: CASSISPTNSYGYTF.

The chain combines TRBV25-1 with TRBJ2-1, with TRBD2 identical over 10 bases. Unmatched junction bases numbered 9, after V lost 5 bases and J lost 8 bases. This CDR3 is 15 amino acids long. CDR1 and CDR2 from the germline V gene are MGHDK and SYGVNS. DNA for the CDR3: TGTGCCAGCAGTCTAGCGGGGGCTAAGGAGGATGAGCAGTTCTTC. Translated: CASSLAGAKEDEQFF.

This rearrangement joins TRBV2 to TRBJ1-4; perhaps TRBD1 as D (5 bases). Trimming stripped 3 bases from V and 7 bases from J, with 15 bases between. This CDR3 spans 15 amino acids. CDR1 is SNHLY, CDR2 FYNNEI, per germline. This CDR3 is CASSDSPGWGEKLFF. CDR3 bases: TGTGCCAGCAGTGATTCCCCAGGGTGGGGTGAAAAACTGTTTTTT.

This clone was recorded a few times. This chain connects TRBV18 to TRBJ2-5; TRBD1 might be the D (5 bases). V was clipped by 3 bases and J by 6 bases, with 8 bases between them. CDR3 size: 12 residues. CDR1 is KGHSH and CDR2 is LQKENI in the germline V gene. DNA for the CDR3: TGTGCCAGCTCACCTCAGGGCCAGACCCAGTACTTC. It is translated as CASSPQGQTQYF.

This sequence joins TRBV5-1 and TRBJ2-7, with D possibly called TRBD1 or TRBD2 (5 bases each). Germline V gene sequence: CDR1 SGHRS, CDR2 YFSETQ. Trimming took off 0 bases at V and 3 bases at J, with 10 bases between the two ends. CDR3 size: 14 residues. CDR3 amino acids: CASSLGQGDYEQYF. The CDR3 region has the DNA TGCGCCAGCAGCTTGGGGCAGGGAGACTACGAGCAGTACTTC.

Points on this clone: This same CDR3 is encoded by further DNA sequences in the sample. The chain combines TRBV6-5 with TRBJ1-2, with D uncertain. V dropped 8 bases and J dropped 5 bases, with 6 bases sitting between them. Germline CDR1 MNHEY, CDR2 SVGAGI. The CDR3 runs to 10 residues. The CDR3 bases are TGTGCCAGCCGGGGTTATGGCTACACCTTC. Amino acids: CASRGYGYTF.

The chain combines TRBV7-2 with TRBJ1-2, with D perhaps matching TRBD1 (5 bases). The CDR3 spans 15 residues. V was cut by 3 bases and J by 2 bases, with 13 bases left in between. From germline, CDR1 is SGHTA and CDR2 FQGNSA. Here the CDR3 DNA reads TGTGCCAGCAGCTTGGGGCGCGTGAGAAACTATGGCTACACCTTC. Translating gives CASSLGRVRNYGYTF.

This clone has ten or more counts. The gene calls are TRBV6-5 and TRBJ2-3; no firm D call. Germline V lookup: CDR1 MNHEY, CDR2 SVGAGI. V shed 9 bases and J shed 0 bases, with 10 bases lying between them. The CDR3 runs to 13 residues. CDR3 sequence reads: CASSVQSTDTQYF. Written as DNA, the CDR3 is TGTGCCAGTTCAGTACAGAGCACAGATACGCAGTATTTT.

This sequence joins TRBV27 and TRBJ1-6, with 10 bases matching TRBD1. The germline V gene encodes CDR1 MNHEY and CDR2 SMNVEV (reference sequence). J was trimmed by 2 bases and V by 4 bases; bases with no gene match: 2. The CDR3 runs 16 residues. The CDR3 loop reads CASSSGQGTYNSPLHF. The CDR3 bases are TGTGCCAGCAGTTCGGGACAGGGGACCTATAATTCACCCCTCCACTTT.

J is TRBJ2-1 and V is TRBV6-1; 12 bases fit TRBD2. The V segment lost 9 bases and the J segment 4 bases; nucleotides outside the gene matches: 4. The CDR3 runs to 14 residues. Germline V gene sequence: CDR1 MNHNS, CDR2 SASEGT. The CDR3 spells CASNLAGGYNEQFF. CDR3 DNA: TGTGCCAGTAATCTAGCGGGGGGGTACAATGAGCAGTTCTTC.

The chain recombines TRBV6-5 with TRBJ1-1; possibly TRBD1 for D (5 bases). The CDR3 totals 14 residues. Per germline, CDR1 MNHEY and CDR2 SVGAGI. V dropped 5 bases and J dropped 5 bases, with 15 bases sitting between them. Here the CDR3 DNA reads TGTGCCAGCAGTCTTCGGGGCCGTTGGACTGAAGCTTTCTTT. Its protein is CASSLRGRWTEAFF.

CDR3 amino acids: CASSLDYRQNNSPLHF. In DNA form, the CDR3 reads TGTGCCAGCAGCTTAGATTACAGACAGAATAATTCACCCCTCCACTTT. This chain joins TRBV11-2 and TRBJ1-6, with D maybe TRBD1 (5 bases). The CDR3 loop spans 16 amino acids. The V and J ends lost 0 bases and 5 bases respectively, with 11 bases between them. Germline assignment: CDR1 SGHAT and CDR2 FQNNGV.

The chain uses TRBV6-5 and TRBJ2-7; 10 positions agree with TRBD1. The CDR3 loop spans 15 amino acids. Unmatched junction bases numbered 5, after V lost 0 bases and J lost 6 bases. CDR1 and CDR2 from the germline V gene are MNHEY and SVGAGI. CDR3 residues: CASSYSGTGVGEQYF. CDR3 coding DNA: TGTGCCAGCAGTTACTCGGGGACAGGGGTTGGCGAGCAGTACTTC.

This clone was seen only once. DNA of the CDR3: TGTGCCAGCAGCTTTGGACAGTCGAGCACAGATACGCAGTATTTT. Protein sequence: CASSFGQSSTDTQYF. J is TRBJ2-3 and V is TRBV7-2, with D tentatively TRBD1 (6 bases). Germline V gene data show CDR1 as SGHTA and CDR2 as FQGNSA. This CDR3 is 15 amino acids long. The ends were cut back, 3 bases at V and 0 bases at J, with 10 bases in the middle.

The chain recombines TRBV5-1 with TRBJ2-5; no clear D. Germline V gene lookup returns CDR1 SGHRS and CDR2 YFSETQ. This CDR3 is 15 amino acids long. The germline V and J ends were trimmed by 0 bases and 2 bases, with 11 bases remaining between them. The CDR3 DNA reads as TGCGCCAGCAGCTTGGAAAGCCTGTCACAAGAGACCCAGTACTTC. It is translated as CASSLESLSQETQYF.

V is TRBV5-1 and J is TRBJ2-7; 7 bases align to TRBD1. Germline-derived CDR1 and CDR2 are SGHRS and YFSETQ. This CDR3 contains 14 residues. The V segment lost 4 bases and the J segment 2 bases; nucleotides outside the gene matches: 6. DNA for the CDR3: TGCGCCAGCAGCACTCGGACAGGCCCCTACGAGCAGTACTTC. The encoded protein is CASSTRTGPYEQYF. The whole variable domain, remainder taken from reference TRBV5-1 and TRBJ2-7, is KAGVTQTPRYLIKTRGQQVTLSCSPISGHRSVSWYQQTPGQGLQFLFEYFSETQRNKGNFPGRFSGRQFSNSRSEMNVSTLELGDSALYLCASSTRTGPYEQYFGPGTRLTVT.

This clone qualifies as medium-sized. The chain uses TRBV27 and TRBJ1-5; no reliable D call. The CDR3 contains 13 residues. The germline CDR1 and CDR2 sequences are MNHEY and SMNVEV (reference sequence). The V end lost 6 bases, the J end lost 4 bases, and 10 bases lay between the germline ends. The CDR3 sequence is CASSPMANQPQHF. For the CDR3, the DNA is TGTGCCAGCAGCCCCATGGCTAATCAGCCCCAGCATTTT.

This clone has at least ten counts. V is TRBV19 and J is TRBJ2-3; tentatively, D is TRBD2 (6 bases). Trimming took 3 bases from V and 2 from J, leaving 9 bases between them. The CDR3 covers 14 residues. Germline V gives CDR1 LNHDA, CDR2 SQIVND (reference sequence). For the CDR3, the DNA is TGTGCCAGTAGTATGGCGGGGCCCACAGATACGCAGTATTTT. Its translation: CASSMAGPTDTQYF.

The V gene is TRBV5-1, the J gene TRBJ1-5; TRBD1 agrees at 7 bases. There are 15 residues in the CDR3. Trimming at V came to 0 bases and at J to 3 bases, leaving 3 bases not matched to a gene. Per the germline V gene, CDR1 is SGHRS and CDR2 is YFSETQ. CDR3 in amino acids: CASSLGDRFNQPQHF. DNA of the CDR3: TGCGCCAGCAGCTTGGGGGACAGATTCAATCAGCCCCAGCATTTT.

The CDR3 loop reads CASSPGIEEKLFF. Written as DNA, the CDR3 is TGTGCCAGCTCACCCGGAATAGAGGAAAAACTGTTTTTT. The gene calls are TRBV18 and TRBJ1-4; no clear D gene. Germline values: CDR1 KGHSH, CDR2 LQKENI. The CDR3 has 13 amino acids. The V end was cut by 3 bases, the J end by 8 bases, with 10 bases between. The variable domain in full, with the rest retrieved from reference TRBV18 and TRBJ1-4, is NAGVMQNPRHLVRRRGQEARLRCSPMKGHSHVYWYRQLPEEGLKFMVYLQKENIIDESGMPKERFSAEFPKEGPSILRIQQVVRGDSAAYFCASSPGIEEKLFFGSGTQLSVL.

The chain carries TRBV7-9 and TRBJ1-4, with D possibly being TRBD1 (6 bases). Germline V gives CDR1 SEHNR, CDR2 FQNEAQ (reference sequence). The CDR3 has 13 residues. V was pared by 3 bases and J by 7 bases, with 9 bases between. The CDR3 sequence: CASSLSRGEKLFF. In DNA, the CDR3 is TGTGCCAGCAGCTTGAGCAGGGGTGAAAAACTGTTTTTT.

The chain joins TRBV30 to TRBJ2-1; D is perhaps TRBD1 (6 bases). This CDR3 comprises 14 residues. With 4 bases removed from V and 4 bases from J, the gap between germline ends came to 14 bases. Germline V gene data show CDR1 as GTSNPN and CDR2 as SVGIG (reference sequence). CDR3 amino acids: CAWTGTSIYNEQFF. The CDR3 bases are TGTGCCTGGACCGGGACAAGTATTTACAATGAGCAGTTCTTC.